One and the same sample provided the 27 T cell receptor beta chains below, sequenced in a study of blood T cell repertoires in COVID-19. Clones were sequenced by immunoSEQ multiplex PCR, and TCRdb holds only the in-frame ones, with some missing. The repertoire holds 250,000 or so clones, with less than 90% as singletons. The sample comprised peripheral blood. The source of these receptors is a woman between 40 and 50 years old who had recovered from COVID-19.

The chain couples TRBV6-6 to TRBJ1-1, with D maybe TRBD1 (6 bases). V was clipped by 0 bases and J by 11 bases, with 10 bases between them. CDR1 MNHNY and CDR2 SVGAGI come from the germline V gene (reference sequence). The CDR3 totals 12 residues. CDR3 sequence reads: CASSYSGAPAFF. The CDR3 coding sequence is TGTGCCAGCAGTTACTCGGGGGCCCCCGCTTTCTTT.

The rearrangement uses TRBV5-1 and TRBJ1-1, with 7 bases identical to TRBD1. CDR3 length: 19 residues. Germline assignment: CDR1 SGHRS and CDR2 YFSETQ. The V and J ends lost 2 bases and 0 bases, in that order; junction bases with no gene match: 16. This CDR3 reads CASSFEGQRWIRMNTEAFF. The CDR3 DNA sequence: TGCGCCAGCAGCTTCGAGGGACAGCGATGGATTCGAATGAACACTGAAGCTTTCTTT.

This sequence joins TRBV19 and TRBJ1-1; D call uncertain. Trimming removed 1 base from V and 3 bases from J, with 6 bases in between. Germline CDR1 reads LNHDA; CDR2 reads SQIVND (reference sequence). This CDR3 spans 13 amino acids. CDR3 region: CASSIGWHTEAFF. CDR3 bases: TGTGCCAGTAGTATAGGTTGGCACACTGAAGCTTTCTTT. The whole variable domain, filled in from reference TRBV19 and TRBJ1-1, reads DGGITQSPKYLFRKEGQNVTLSCEQNLNHDAMYWYRQDPGQGLRLIYYSQIVNDFQKGDIAEGYSVSREKKESFPLTVTSAQKNPTAFYLCASSIGWHTEAFFGQGTRLTVV.

With regard to this clone: Mismatch with germline at one junction end may stem from a read error. The chain combines TRBV4-1 with TRBJ1-4; maybe TRBD1 (5 bases). Per the germline V gene, CDR1 is MGHRA and CDR2 is YSYEKL. CDR3 length: 12 amino acids. The CDR3: CATRGDYEKLFF. The CDR3 coding sequence is TGCGCCACACGAGGGGACTATGAGAAACTGTTTTTT.

The rearrangement links TRBV19 to TRBJ1-6; D gene ambiguous. Germline V lookup: CDR1 LNHDA, CDR2 SQIVND (reference sequence). The CDR3 has 14 residues. With 7 bases removed from V and 12 bases from J, the gap between germline ends came to 19 bases. CDR3 sequence (DNA): TGTGCCAGTAAGAACACCGATGGCCCTGTACCCCTCCACTTT. Its translation: CASKNTDGPVPLHF.

The CDR3: CASRSQDYNSPLHF. For the CDR3, the DNA is TGCGCCAGCAGGTCGCAGGACTATAATTCACCCCTCCACTTT. This chain joins TRBV5-1 and TRBJ1-6, with D unresolved. Germline CDR1 is SGHRS and CDR2 is YFSETQ. Trimming removed 5 bases from V and 3 bases from J, with 9 bases in between. CDR3 length: 14 amino acids.

The V gene is TRBV6-5, the J gene TRBJ2-7; D call uncertain. Germline lookup yields CDR1 MNHEY and CDR2 SVGAGI. This CDR3 contains 12 residues. Trimming removed 0 bases at V and 6 bases at J, with 6 bases between. CDR3 region: CASSYSHSEQYF. CDR3 DNA sequence: TGTGCCAGCAGTTACTCCCACTCCGAGCAGTACTTC.

The chain couples TRBV11-3 to TRBJ2-7, with 9 bases lining up with TRBD1. This CDR3 comprises 15 residues. Looked up from germline, CDR1 is SGHNT and CDR2 is YENEEA. The V and J ends lost 5 bases and 5 bases, in that order; junction bases with no gene match: 10. The CDR3 protein is CASSPRTGVNNEQYF. DNA of the CDR3: TGTGCCAGCAGCCCACGGACAGGGGTGAATAACGAGCAGTACTTC.

CDR3 sequence (DNA): TGTGCCTGGAGTGTACTCTCAGGGGGCTATGGCTACACCTTC. The encoded protein is CAWSVLSGGYGYTF. This chain uses TRBV30 with TRBJ1-2; 7 bases agree with TRBD1. J lost 4 bases, V lost 0 bases, and 5 bases had no gene match. This CDR3 is 14 amino acids long. The V gene's germline CDR1 is GTSNPN and CDR2 SVGIG (reference sequence).

This rearrangement joins TRBV7-8 to TRBJ2-2, with D perhaps matching TRBD2 (6 bases). Trimming took off 8 bases at V and 1 base at J, with 17 bases between the two ends. The CDR3 is made up of 16 amino acids. Per germline, CDR1 SGHVS and CDR2 FQNEAQ. The DNA for the CDR3 is TGTGCCAGCTCCCGGGGGAGCCTTGGGAACACCGGGGAGCTGTTTTTT. It translates to CASSRGSLGNTGELFF.

This clone has ten or more counts. The chain joins TRBV14 to TRBJ2-3; D perhaps matches TRBD2 (6 bases). V was cut by 5 bases and J by 2 bases, with 11 bases left in between. Germline CDR1 reads SGHDN; CDR2 reads FVKESK. This CDR3 has 14 amino acids. CDR3 protein: CASSYGSFTDTQYF. CDR3 coding DNA: TGTGCCAGCAGCTACGGGAGTTTCACAGATACGCAGTATTTT.

This clone appeared many times. The rearrangement joins TRBV7-7 to TRBJ1-6; D may be TRBD1 (6 bases). The CDR3 length is 17 residues. The V end lost 5 bases, the J end lost 8 bases, and 22 bases lay between the germline ends. Germline V gene lookup returns CDR1 SSHAT and CDR2 FNYEAQ (reference sequence). This CDR3 is CASSLPHWRTADSPLHF. In nucleotides, the CDR3 is TGTGCCAGCAGCCTCCCCCATTGGAGGACAGCCGATTCACCCCTCCACTTT.

This chain links TRBV5-1 with TRBJ2-7; perhaps TRBD1 as D (6 bases). CDR1 is SGHRS, CDR2 YFSETQ, per germline. This CDR3 comprises 16 residues. Trimming cost V 3 bases and J 1 base, with 17 bases left between them. CDR3 in DNA: TGCGCCAGCAGCTCGTATGCTGGACAGCGATCCTACGAGCAGTACTTC. Encoded protein: CASSSYAGQRSYEQYF.

V and J are TRBV28 and TRBJ2-7; 8 nucleotides match TRBD1. J lost 2 bases, V lost 6 bases, and 6 bases had no gene match. The CDR3 is 14 amino acids. CDR1 and CDR2 from the germline V gene are MDHEN and SYDVKM. The CDR3 DNA reads as TGTGCCAGCAGGCCGGGACAGGTACCCTACGAGCAGTACTTC. This encodes CASRPGQVPYEQYF.

This clone has more than one count but fewer than ten. The chain joins TRBV28 to TRBJ1-6; D perhaps matches TRBD1 (5 bases). The CDR3 consists of 15 residues. Trimming took off 5 bases at V and 7 bases at J, with 15 bases between the two ends. Germline CDR1 is MDHEN and CDR2 is SYDVKM. DNA for the CDR3: TGTGCCAGCAGTCCCCAAAAGGGGCTGAATTCACCCCTCCACTTT. Its protein is CASSPQKGLNSPLHF.

V is TRBV6-5 and J is TRBJ1-1; TRBD1 matches at 9 bases. Germline values: CDR1 MNHEY, CDR2 SVGAGI. This CDR3 has 13 amino acids. V gave up 5 bases and J gave up 3 bases; unmatched junction bases: 1. This chain's CDR3 is CASSRTGDTEAFF. The CDR3 DNA follows: TGTGCCAGCAGTCGGACAGGGGACACTGAAGCTTTCTTT.

The gene calls are TRBV20-1 and TRBJ1-1; tentative D call: TRBD1 (5 bases). The germline V and J ends were trimmed by 3 bases and 4 bases, with 9 bases remaining between them. This CDR3 region has 12 residues. Germline-derived CDR1 and CDR2 are DFQATT and SNEGSKA (reference sequence). The CDR3 here is CSASRGATEAFF. The CDR3 nucleotides are TGCAGTGCTAGTAGGGGTGCCACTGAAGCTTTCTTT.

The V call is TRBV4-2, the J call TRBJ1-4, with 9 bases identical to TRBD1. There are 16 residues in the CDR3. V shed 6 bases and J 3 bases; nucleotides not matched to a gene: 8. Germline assignment: CDR1 LGHNA and CDR2 YNFKEQ. In nucleotides, the CDR3 is TGTGCCAGCAGTGTTACAGGGGGCCGACCTAATGAAAAACTGTTTTTT. Translating gives CASSVTGGRPNEKLFF.

The chain is built from TRBV5-6 and TRBJ1-3; D is unresolved. Per the germline V gene, CDR1 is SGHDT and CDR2 is YYEEEE. V lost 2 bases and J 0 bases, leaving 12 bases between the germline ends. This CDR3 comprises 16 residues. CDR3 bases: TGTGCCAGCAGCTTTAGTATTGGTTCCTCTGGAAACACCATATATTTT. Its translation is CASSFSIGSSGNTIYF.

V gene TRBV6-5 combines with J gene TRBJ1-1, with TRBD1 as a possible D gene (6 bases). This CDR3 comprises 15 residues. The germline V gene has CDR1 MNHEY and CDR2 SVGAGI. V was pared by 1 base and J by 3 bases, with 12 bases between. The CDR3 region is CASSYYAGAYTEAFF. Here the CDR3 DNA reads TGTGCCAGCAGTTACTATGCAGGGGCGTACACTGAAGCTTTCTTT.

V gene TRBV10-3 combines with J gene TRBJ2-7; no reliable D call. Germline loops: CDR1 ENHRY, CDR2 SYGVKD. This CDR3 is 15 amino acids long. V lost 0 bases, J lost 5 bases, and 14 bases lay in between. For the CDR3, the DNA is TGTGCCATCAGTGAGTCGACGATTCCAGGCGACGAGCAGTACTTC. It codes for CAISESTIPGDEQYF.

This sequence joins TRBV2 and TRBJ2-4; D gene ambiguous. The CDR3 covers 11 residues. With 7 bases removed from V and 4 bases from J, the gap between germline ends came to 5 bases. The germline V gene has CDR1 SNHLY and CDR2 FYNNEI. The CDR3 DNA is TGTGCCAGCAAGCTGAAAAACATTCAGTACTTC. It is translated as CASKLKNIQYF.

V is TRBV7-9 and J is TRBJ2-1, with 10 bases matching TRBD1. V dropped 3 bases and J dropped 2; count of bases not matched to a gene: 10. Germline CDR1 SEHNR, CDR2 FQNEAQ (reference sequence). This CDR3 is built from 18 residues. The CDR3 spells CASSFRGMGQGPYNEQFF. CDR3 bases: TGTGCCAGCAGCTTTAGGGGGATGGGACAGGGGCCCTACAATGAGCAGTTCTTC.

The V gene is TRBV28, the J gene TRBJ1-6; 9 positions match TRBD1. This CDR3 spans 15 amino acids. Germline V lookup: CDR1 MDHEN, CDR2 SYDVKM. The junction had 8 bases not matched to a gene; V was cut back by 5 bases and J by 9 bases. CDR3 DNA sequence: TGTGCCAGCAGTAAACAGGGGGCAGGGGGTTCACCCCTCCACTTT. It codes for CASSKQGAGGSPLHF. Full variable domain (remainder filled in from reference TRBV28 and TRBJ1-6): DVKVTQSSRYLVKRTGEKVFLECVQDMDHENMFWYRQDPGLGLRLIYFSYDVKMKEKGDIPEGYSVSREKKERFSLILESASTNQTSMYLCASSKQGAGGSPLHFGNGTRLTVT.

This clone came up once. The gene calls are TRBV19 and TRBJ1-5; D gene unclear. The germline V gene encodes CDR1 LNHDA and CDR2 SQIVND (reference sequence). Trimming pared 7 bases from V and 0 bases from J, leaving 19 bases between. The CDR3 has 17 residues. Here the CDR3 reads CASNRRAALNSNQPQHF. The DNA of the CDR3 is TGTGCCAGTAACCGGCGGGCAGCGCTGAATAGCAATCAGCCCCAGCATTTT.

This clone was seen many times. The chain uses TRBV30 and TRBJ1-6, with D maybe TRBD1 (5 bases). The CDR3 is 15 residues long. CDR1 is GTSNPN, CDR2 SVGIG, per germline (reference sequence). V was clipped by 1 base and J by 10 bases, with 17 bases between them. The CDR3 DNA reads TGTGCCTGGAGTGGCTACAGTGGGGGGAAATCACCCCTCCACTTT. This encodes CAWSGYSGGKSPLHF.

The chain couples TRBV3-1 (or the pseudogene TRBV3-2) to TRBJ1-4, with D hard to call. The CDR3 has 14 residues. CDR1 is LGHDT and CDR2 is YNNKEL in the germline V gene (reference sequence). Trimming shortened V by 3 bases and J by 3 bases, and 8 bases separated the two germline ends. In nucleotides, the CDR3 is TGTGCCAGCAGCCATCTGTCCCCTAATGAAAAACTGTTTTTT. Translating gives CASSHLSPNEKLFF.